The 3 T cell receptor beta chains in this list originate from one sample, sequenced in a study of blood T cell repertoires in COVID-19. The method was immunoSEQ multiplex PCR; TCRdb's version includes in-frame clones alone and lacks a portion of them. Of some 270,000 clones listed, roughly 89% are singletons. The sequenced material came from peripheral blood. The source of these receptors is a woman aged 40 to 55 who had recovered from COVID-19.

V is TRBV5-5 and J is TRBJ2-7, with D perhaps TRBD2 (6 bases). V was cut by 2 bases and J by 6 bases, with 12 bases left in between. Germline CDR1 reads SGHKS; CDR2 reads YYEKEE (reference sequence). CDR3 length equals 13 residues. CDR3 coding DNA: TGTGCCAGCAGCTTAGGCGGGGCACTCGAGCAGTACTTC. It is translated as CASSLGGALEQYF.

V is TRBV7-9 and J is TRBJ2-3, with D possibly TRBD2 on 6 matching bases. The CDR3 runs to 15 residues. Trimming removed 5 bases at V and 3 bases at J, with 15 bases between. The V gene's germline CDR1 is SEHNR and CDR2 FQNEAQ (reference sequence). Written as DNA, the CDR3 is TGTGCCAGCAGCACCTCCTCCGGGGGTACAGATACGCAGTATTTT. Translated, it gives CASSTSSGGTDTQYF.

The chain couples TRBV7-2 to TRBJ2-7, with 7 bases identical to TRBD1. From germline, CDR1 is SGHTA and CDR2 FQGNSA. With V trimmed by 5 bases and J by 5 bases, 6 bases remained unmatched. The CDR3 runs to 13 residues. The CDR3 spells CASSRRQGHEQYF. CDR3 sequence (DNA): TGTGCCAGCAGCCGACGACAGGGCCACGAGCAGTACTTC.